This T cell receptor (beta chain) was captured by sequencing in a study of radiation and T cells in renal cell carcinoma (dated by TCRdb to the early 2020s). For the wider study: The samples were obtained from a clinical trial, where primary renal cell carcinomas were treated with 15 Gy stereotactic body radiation therapy and then removed by nephrectomy 4 weeks afterward. A total of approximately 4 million unique CDR3 nucleotide sequences, encoding more than 2 million unique CDR3 amino acid sequences, were found across all 55 or so samples. A total of some 55 samples underwent TCR beta sequencing, made up of some 26 tumors and roughly 27 peripheral blood samples.

For this clone: Its antigen is still unknown. Base qualities were left out, and no much larger clone turns up one base away.

The study at large found these results: An increase in top tumor clonotypes in blood was observed from baseline to 2 weeks post-radiation, followed by contraction by 4 weeks, which was taken to suggest transient expansion of tumor-resident clones. Because no pretreatment tumor biopsies were available, whether clonotypes were present in the tumor at baseline could not be determined. Tracking of blood repertoire dynamics stopped at approximately four weeks after treatment, with no follow-up past that point. With a single-armed trial design, the study had no way to address how radiation dose or scheduling affects the TCR repertoire.

Looking up the germline V gene (reference sequence) yields CDR1 MNHNY and CDR2 SVGAGI. Relative to germline, V is missing 6 bases and J is missing 2 bases, with 8 bases of the junction outside any gene match. Measured from the cysteine to the phenylalanine, the CDR3 is 16 residues long. CDR3 DNA only is kept here, 48 bases in frame from base 1. The immunoSEQ kit was used, according to the manufacturer's recommendations, to generate TCR beta libraries from genomic DNA. Library preparation used a first multiplex PCR with proprietary primers, then a second PCR adding unique barcodes, with bead cleanups after each round. Each sample batch included a kit-provided positive control reaction and a negative control reaction. The final libraries were assessed on an Agilent 4200 TapeStation D1000 ScreenTape, pooled by volume, and quantified by qPCR. Sequencing was performed on an Illumina NextSeq500 using a MidOutput 150-cycle cartridge, with 156 Read1 cycles, 15 Index1 cycles, and the kit custom primers. The pooled library was loaded at approximately 0.95 pM with roughly 19% PhiX control spiked in. The paper's processing steps were these. Vendor-processed data were analyzed in R, with a clonotype defined as all T cells sharing the same CDR3 nucleotide sequence. For clone abundance analyses, frequencies were normalized to the 10,000 most abundant clones in each sample. Before analysis, public T cell clones were removed, and these numbered fewer than five per sample on average. A difference in abundance of at least 32-fold between compartments was used to define tumor-enriched and baseline blood-enriched clonotypes. A beta-binomial differential abundance model was used to identify clonotypes that were expanded or contracted between blood time points. The Baroni-Urbani and Buser coefficient was used to measure tumor-blood repertoire similarity, and groups were compared with two-tailed Wilcoxon tests in R. TCRdb re-hosts the immuneACCESS table, in-frame sequences only. Its copies lack some clones; in the studies checked, an unresolved V gene accounts for under half of them, and the cause for the rest is not known. V and J calls and clone size come straight from that table; D and trimming were deduced from the DNA. A total of some 130,000 clones appear in this sample, 75% to 90% of them only once. Of the sample, approximately 2% falls within the top ten clones.

The meaning of the sample's time point label: blood 2 weeks post-SBRT. The treatment or condition label, read with the paper, signifies: 15 Gy SBRT to primary tumor, nephrectomy 4 weeks later. To follow tumor-enriched clonotypes, serial peripheral blood was collected from radiation-treated patients at baseline and at 2 weeks and 4 weeks after SBRT. All patients had renal cell carcinoma with clear cell pathology. Genomic DNA for TCR sequencing was prepared using the QIAamp DNA Blood Mini Kit (Qiagen). Samples were included in the analyses only if all quality control checks were passed. The origin of this receptor is a woman aged 60 to 75 with renal cell carcinoma. The chain joins TRBV6-6 to TRBJ1-5; a stretch of 9 junction bases matches TRBD1. This specimen consisted of blood, obtained from a patient whose treatment included radiotherapy and nephrectomy. The CDR3 region reads CASSLTGGDGNQPQHF. The DNA sequence reads TGTGCCAGCAGCCTCACAGGGGGCGACGGCAATCAGCCCCAGCATTTT.